This T cell receptor (beta chain) was profiled in a study of T-cell reconstitution after alpha-beta-depleted transplantation in children. This clonotype was detected ten times or more. Unique molecular identifiers tagged the TCRbeta library. TCRdb called the PCR reads again in MiXCR, with one record for every CDR3 protein. The sample comprises hundreds of thousands of distinct CDR3 sequences, roughly 15% of which are singletons, and 0.85% to 1.3% rests with the top ten. The germline V and J ends were trimmed by 0 bases and 1 base, with 13 bases remaining between them. CDR1 is MRHNA and CDR2 is SNTAGT in the germline V gene. CDR3 length equals 16 residues.

The input for sequencing was PBMCs from the stem cell graft donor, taken from the stem cell graft. The rearrangement uses TRBV6-4 and TRBJ2-7; D is ambiguous. The sequence was collected from a human donor who donated a stem cell graft to a child with acute myeloid leukemia. Written as DNA, the CDR3 is TGTGCCAGCAGTGACTCGACCAGGACCTCTTCCTACGAGCAGTACTTC. Its translation: CASSDSTRTSSYEQYF.